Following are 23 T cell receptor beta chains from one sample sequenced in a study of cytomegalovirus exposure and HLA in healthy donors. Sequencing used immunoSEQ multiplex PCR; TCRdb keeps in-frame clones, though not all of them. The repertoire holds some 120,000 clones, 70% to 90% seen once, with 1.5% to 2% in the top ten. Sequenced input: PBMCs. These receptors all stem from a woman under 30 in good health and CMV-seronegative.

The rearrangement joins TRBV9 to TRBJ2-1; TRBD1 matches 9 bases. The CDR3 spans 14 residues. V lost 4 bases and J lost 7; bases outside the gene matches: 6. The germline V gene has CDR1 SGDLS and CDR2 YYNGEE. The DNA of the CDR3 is TGTGCCAGCAGCCGGGGACAGGGTCAAAATGAGCAGTTCTTC. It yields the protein CASSRGQGQNEQFF. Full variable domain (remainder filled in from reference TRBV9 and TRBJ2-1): DSGVTQTPKHLITATGQRVTLRCSPRSGDLSVYWYQQSLDQGLQFLIQYYNGEERAKGNILERFSAQQFPDLHSELNLSSLELGDSALYFCASSRGQGQNEQFFGPGTRLTVL.

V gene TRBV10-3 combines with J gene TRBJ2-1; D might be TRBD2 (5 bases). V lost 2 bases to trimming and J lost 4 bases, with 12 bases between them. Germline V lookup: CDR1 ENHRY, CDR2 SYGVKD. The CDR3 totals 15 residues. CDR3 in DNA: TGTGCCATCAGTGAGGGCGGGTGGGGTTACAATGAGCAGTTCTTC. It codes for CAISEGGWGYNEQFF.

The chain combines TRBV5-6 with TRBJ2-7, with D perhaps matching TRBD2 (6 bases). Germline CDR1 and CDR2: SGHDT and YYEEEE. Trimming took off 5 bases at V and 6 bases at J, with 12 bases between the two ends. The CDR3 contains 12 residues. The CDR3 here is CASSWGVREQYF. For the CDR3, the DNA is TGTGCCAGCAGTTGGGGGGTTCGCGAGCAGTACTTC.

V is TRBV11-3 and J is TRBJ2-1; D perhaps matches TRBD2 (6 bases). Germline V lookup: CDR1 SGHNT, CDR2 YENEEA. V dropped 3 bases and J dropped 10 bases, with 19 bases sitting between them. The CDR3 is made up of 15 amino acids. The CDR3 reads CASSFSGPLRSEQFF. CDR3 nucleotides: TGTGCCAGCAGCTTTAGCGGCCCCCTTCGCTCGGAGCAGTTCTTC. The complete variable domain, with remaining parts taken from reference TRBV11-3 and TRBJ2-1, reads EAGVVQSPRYKIIEKKQPVAFWCNPISGHNTLYWYLQNLGQGPELLIRYENEEAVDDSQLPKDRFSAERLKGVDSTLKIQPAELGDSAVYLCASSFSGPLRSEQFFGPGTRLTVL.

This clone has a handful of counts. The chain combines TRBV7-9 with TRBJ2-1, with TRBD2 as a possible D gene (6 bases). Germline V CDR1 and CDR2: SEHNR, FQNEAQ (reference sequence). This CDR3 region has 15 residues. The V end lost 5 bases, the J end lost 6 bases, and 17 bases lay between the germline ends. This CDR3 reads CASSEGRFGSNEQFF. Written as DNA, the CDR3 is TGTGCCAGCAGCGAAGGTCGGTTCGGGAGCAATGAGCAGTTCTTC.

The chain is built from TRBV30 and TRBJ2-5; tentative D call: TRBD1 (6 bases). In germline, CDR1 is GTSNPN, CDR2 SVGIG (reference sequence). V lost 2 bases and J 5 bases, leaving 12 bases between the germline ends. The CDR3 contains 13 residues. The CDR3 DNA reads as TGTGCCTGGAGTCAGGGGCGAGGGGAGACCCAGTACTTC. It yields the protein CAWSQGRGETQYF.

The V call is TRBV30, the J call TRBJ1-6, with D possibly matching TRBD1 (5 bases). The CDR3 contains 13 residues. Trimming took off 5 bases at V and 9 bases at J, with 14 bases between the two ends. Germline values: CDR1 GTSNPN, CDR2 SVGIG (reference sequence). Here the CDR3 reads CAWGDYSGSPLHF. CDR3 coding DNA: TGTGCCTGGGGGGACTACTCGGGTTCACCCCTCCACTTT.

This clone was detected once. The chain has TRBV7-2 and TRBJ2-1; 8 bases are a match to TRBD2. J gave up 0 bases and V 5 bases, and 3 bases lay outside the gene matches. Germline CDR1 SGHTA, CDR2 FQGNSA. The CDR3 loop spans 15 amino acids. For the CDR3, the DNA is TGTGCCAGCAGCATAAGCGGGAGCTCCTACAATGAGCAGTTCTTC. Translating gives CASSISGSSYNEQFF.

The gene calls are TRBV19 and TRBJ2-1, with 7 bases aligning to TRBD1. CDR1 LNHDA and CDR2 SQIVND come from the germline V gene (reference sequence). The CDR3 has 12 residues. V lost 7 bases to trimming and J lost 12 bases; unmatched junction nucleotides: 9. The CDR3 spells CASTGQRSGQFF. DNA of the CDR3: TGTGCCAGTACGGGACAGCGTTCCGGGCAGTTCTTC.

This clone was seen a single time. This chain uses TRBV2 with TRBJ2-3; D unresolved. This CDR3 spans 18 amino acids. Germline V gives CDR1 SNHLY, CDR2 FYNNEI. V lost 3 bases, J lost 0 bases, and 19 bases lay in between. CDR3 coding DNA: TGTGCCAGCAGTGATGGCGTCTACACCCTGACTAGCACAGATACGCAGTATTTT. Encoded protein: CASSDGVYTLTSTDTQYF.

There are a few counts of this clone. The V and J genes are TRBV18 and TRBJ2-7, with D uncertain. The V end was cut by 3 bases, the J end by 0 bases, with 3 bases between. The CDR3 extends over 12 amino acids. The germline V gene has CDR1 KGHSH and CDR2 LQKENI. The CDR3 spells CASSPHSYEQYF. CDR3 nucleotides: TGTGCCAGCTCACCCCACTCCTACGAGCAGTACTTC.

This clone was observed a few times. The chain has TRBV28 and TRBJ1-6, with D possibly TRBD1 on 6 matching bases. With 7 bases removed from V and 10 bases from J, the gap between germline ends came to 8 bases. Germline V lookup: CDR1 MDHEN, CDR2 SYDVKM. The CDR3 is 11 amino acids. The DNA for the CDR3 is TGTGCCAGCAAACAGGGATCACCCCTCCACTTT. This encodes CASKQGSPLHF.

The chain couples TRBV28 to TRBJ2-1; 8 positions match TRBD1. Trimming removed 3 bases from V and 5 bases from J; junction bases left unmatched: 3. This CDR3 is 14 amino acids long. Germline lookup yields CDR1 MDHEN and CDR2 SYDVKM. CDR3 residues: CASSFRGRNNEQFF. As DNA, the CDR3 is TGTGCCAGCAGTTTCAGGGGGCGCAACAATGAGCAGTTCTTC.

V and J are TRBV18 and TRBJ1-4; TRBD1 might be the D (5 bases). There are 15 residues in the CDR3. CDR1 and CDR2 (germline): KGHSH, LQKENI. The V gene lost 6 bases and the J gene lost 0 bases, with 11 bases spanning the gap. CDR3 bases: TGTGCCAGCTCCGTGACAGTAGCAACTAATGAAAAACTGTTTTTT. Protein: CASSVTVATNEKLFF.

DNA for the CDR3: TGTGCCAGCAGCCTAACAGGGGTCTCCTACGAGCAGTACTTC. Amino acids: CASSLTGVSYEQYF. This sequence joins TRBV7-9 and TRBJ2-7; TRBD1 matches 7 bases. The germline gives CDR1 SEHNR, CDR2 FQNEAQ (reference sequence). V was pared by 5 bases and J by 0 bases, with 4 bases of the junction left unmatched. The CDR3 is 14 residues long.

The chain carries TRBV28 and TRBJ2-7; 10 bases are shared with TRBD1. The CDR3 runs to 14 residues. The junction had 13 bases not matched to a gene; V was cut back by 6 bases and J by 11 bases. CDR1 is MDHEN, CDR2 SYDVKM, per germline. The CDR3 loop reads CASSFDSGTGVEYF. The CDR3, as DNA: TGTGCCAGCAGCTTCGATTCCGGGACAGGGGTAGAGTACTTC. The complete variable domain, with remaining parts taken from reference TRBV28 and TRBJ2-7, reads DVKVTQSSRYLVKRTGEKVFLECVQDMDHENMFWYRQDPGLGLRLIYFSYDVKMKEKGDIPEGYSVSREKKERFSLILESASTNQTSMYLCASSFDSGTGVEYFGPGTRLTVT.

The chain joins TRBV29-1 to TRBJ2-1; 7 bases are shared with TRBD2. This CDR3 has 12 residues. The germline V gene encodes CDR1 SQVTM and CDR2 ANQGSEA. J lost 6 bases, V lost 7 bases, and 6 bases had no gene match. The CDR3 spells CSAVAGVNEQFF. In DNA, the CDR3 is TGCAGCGCTGTCGCGGGAGTCAATGAGCAGTTCTTC.

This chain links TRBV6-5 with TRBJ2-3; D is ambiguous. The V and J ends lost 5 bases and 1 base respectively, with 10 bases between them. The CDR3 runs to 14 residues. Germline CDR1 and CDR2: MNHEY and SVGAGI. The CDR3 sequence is CASSPKAGTDTQYF. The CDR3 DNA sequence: TGTGCCAGCAGTCCCAAGGCGGGCACAGATACGCAGTATTTT.

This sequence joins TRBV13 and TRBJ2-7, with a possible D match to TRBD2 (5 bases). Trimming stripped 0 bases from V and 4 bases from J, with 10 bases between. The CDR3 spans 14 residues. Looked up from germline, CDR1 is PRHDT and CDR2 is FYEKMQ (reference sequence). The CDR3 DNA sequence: TGTGCCAGCAGCTTAGGGTTAGCGTCTTACGAGCAGTACTTC. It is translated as CASSLGLASYEQYF.

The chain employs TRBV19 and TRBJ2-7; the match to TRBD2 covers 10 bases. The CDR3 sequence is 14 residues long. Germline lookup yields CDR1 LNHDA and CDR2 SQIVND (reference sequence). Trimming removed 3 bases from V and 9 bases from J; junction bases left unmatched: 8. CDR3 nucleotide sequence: TGTGCCAGTAGTATTCTAGCGGGAGTTACCGGGCAGTACTTC. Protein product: CASSILAGVTGQYF.

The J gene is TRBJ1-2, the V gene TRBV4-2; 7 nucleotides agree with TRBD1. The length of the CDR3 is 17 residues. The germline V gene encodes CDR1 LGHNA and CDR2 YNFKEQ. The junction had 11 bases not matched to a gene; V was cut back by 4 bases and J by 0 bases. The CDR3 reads CASSPVRGGRANYGYTF. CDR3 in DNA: TGTGCCAGCAGCCCTGTCCGAGGGGGCAGAGCTAACTATGGCTACACCTTC.

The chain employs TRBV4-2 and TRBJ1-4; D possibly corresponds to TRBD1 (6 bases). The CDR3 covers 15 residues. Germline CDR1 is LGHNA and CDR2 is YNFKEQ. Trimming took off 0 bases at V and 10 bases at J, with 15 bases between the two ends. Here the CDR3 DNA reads TGTGCCAGCAGCCAAGATGGTTCGAGGGGGGGAAAACTGTTTTTT. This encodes CASSQDGSRGGKLFF.

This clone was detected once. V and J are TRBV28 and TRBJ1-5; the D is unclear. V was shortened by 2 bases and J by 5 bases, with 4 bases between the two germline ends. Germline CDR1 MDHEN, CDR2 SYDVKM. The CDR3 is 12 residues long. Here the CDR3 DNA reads TGTGCCAGCAGTTTAGAGGATCAGCCCCAGCATTTT. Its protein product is CASSLEDQPQHF.